This T cell receptor (beta chain) was sequenced during a study of cytomegalovirus exposure and HLA in healthy donors. TCRdb's copy holds only in-frame clones and misses some; the assay was immunoSEQ multiplex PCR. The top ten clones hold around 0.65% of a sample with approximately 98,000 clones, 90% to 96% of them seen once. Study conclusions and caveats: Both high specificity and high sensitivity reportedly marked the classifier's diagnosis of cytomegalovirus status. Among the CMV-associated chains, three were confirmed in vitro as specific for CMV antigens.

Germline loops: CDR1 SNHLY, CDR2 FYNNEI. Trimming removed 0 bases from V and 6 bases from J, with 5 bases in between. The CDR3 is 13 amino acids. Concerning this clone: Its antigen is unidentified.

The TCR originated in a young woman in good health and CMV-seronegative. This chain connects TRBV2 to TRBJ2-2; D is unclear. Sequencing was done on a sample of PBMCs. Here the CDR3 reads CASSEASPGELFF. The CDR3 bases are TGTGCCAGCAGTGAAGCCAGTCCCGGGGAGCTGTTTTTT. Full variable domain (missing parts from reference TRBV2 and TRBJ2-2): EPEVTQTPSHQVTQMGQEVILRCVPISNHLYFYWYRQILGQKVEFLVSFYNNEISEKSEIFDDQFSVERPDGSNFTLKIRSTKLEDSAMYFCASSEASPGELFFGEGSRLTVL.